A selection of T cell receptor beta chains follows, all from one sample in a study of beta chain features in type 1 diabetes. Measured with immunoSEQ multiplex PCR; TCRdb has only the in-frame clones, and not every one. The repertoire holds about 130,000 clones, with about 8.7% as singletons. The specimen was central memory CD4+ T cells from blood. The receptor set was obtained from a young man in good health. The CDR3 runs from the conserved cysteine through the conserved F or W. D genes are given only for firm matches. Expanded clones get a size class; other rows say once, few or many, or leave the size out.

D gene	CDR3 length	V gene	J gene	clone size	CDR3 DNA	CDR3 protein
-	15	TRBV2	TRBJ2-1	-	TGTGCCAGCAGCAAGGACAGCCGCTCCTACAATGAGCAGTTCTTC	CASSKDSRSYNEQFF
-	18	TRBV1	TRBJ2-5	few	TGCACCAGCAGCCGCGGTAGCGGGGGGGATCTATGTCAAGAGACCCAGTACTTC	CTSSRGSGGDLCQETQYF
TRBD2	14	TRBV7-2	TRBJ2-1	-	TGTGCCAGCCATTTCGGGACTAGCAAAGATGGGCAGTTCTTC	CASHFGTSKDGQFF
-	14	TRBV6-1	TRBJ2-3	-	TGTGCCAGCATGACAGGTGTCTGGACAGATACGCAGTATTTT	CASMTGVWTDTQYF
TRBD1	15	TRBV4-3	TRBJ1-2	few	TGCGCCAGCAGCCCGGGACAGGCGGTTAAGTATGGCTACACCTTC	CASSPGQAVKYGYTF
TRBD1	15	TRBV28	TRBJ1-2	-	TGTGCCAGCAGTTTACCCTGGACAGGGGTCTATGGCTACACCTTC	CASSLPWTGVYGYTF
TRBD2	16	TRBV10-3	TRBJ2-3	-	TGTGCCACCAGACTAGCGGGGGGCCTTAGCACAGATACGCAGTATTTT	CATRLAGGLSTDTQYF
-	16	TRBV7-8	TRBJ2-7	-	TGTGCCAGCAGCTTACGATCCCTAGTTATCGCCTACGAGCAGTACTTC	CASSLRSLVIAYEQYF
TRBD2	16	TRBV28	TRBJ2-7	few	TGTGCCATAACCGGGACTAGCGGGGTCCTCTCCTACGAGCAGTACTTC	CAITGTSGVLSYEQYF
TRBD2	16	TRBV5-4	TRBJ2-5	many	TGTGCCAGCAGCCTCGGGACTAGCGGGGGCCTAGAGACCCAGTACTTC	CASSLGTSGGLETQYF